Shown below are 32 T cell receptor beta chains from a single sample sequenced in a study of shared clonotypes between healthy human individuals. Generated by immunoSEQ multiplex PCR, the TCRdb table keeps only in-frame clones and is missing some. The table has about 820,000 clones, about 92% seen once. CD8 cells classed as naive were CD45RO-negative and positively selected for CCR7, excluding terminally differentiated effector memory CD45RA+ cells. Material for sequencing was naive CD8+ T cells sorted from blood. The receptor set was obtained from a man aged 30 to 45 in good health.

Remarks on this clone: At the DNA level, this CDR3 is encoded by other sequences in the same sample as well. The V call is TRBV15, the J call TRBJ2-7; 8 bases map to TRBD2. This CDR3 has 12 residues. V trimming: 8 bases; J trimming: 2 bases; junction bases outside the gene matches: 2. Germline loops: CDR1 LNHNV, CDR2 YYDKDF (reference sequence). The CDR3 DNA sequence: TGTGCCACCCGGGGGGGCGCCTACGAGCAGTACTTC. Translating gives CATRGGAYEQYF.

This clone was seen a single time. This chain links TRBV6-1 with TRBJ2-7; 7 positions agree with TRBD2. The CDR3 is made up of 14 amino acids. Germline V lookup: CDR1 MNHNS, CDR2 SASEGT. Germline trimming cut 2 bases from V and 7 bases from J; bases unmatched to any gene: 8. As DNA, the CDR3 is TGTGCCAGCAGTGAACGGCGGGAGAGGGGTGAGCAGTACTTC. Amino acids: CASSERRERGEQYF.

This clone was counted between two and nine times. Within the sample, other DNA sequences also encode this same CDR3. The chain combines TRBV4-1 with TRBJ2-7; 11 bases line up with TRBD1. The CDR3 spans 14 residues. Germline values: CDR1 MGHRA, CDR2 YSYEKL. V was pared by 4 bases and J by 3 bases, with 2 bases of the junction left unmatched. The CDR3 coding sequence is TGCGCCAGCAGCCCGGGACAGGGGGGCTACGAGCAGTACTTC. Protein: CASSPGQGGYEQYF.

The chain is built from TRBV14 and TRBJ2-7; D is ambiguous. The CDR3 is 14 residues long. The germline V gene has CDR1 SGHDN and CDR2 FVKESK. V lost 1 base, J lost 0 bases, and 7 bases lay in between. In nucleotides, the CDR3 is TGTGCCAGCAGCCAAGGTTTCTCCTCCTACGAGCAGTACTTC. Translated, it gives CASSQGFSSYEQYF.

The chain couples TRBV7-6 to TRBJ1-1; 8 nucleotides align to TRBD1. Germline loops: CDR1 SGHVS, CDR2 FNYEAQ. CDR3 size: 17 residues. The V gene end was trimmed by 6 bases and the J gene end by 2 bases; junction bases not matched to a gene: 14. The CDR3 region has the DNA TGTGCCAGCAGTTTTAAACTCCGGACAGGGAGAAACACTGAAGCTTTCTTT. Amino acid sequence: CASSFKLRTGRNTEAFF.

This chain uses TRBV7-2 with TRBJ2-5, with 12 bases identical to TRBD1. This CDR3 spans 16 amino acids. V lost 5 bases, J lost 5 bases, and 9 bases stayed unmatched. CDR1 and CDR2 (germline): SGHTA, FQGNSA. CDR3 sequence (DNA): TGTGCCAGCAGCGGGCGGGGACAGGGGGCGAAGGAGACCCAGTACTTC. The encoded protein is CASSGRGQGAKETQYF.

The rearrangement uses TRBV10-3 and TRBJ1-2, with D hard to call. Between the trimmed V and J ends, which lost 0 bases and 8 bases, there was a span of 22 bases. The germline gives CDR1 ENHRY, CDR2 SYGVKD. CDR3 size: 17 residues. CDR3 coding DNA: TGTGCCATCAGTGAGTCTCTGTTGTCAGTGATGTCGGAGGGCTACACCTTC. The encoded protein is CAISESLLSVMSEGYTF.

The chain recombines TRBV15 with TRBJ2-3; 8 positions agree with TRBD2. The ends lost 2 bases at V and 2 bases at J; junction bases unmatched: 9. The CDR3 loop spans 17 amino acids. Germline V gene sequence: CDR1 LNHNV, CDR2 YYDKDF (reference sequence). CDR3 sequence (DNA): TGTGCCACCAGCAGACCTCCTTTAGCGGGAAACACAGATACGCAGTATTTT. Its protein is CATSRPPLAGNTDTQYF. Together with reference TRBV15 and TRBJ2-3, the CDR3 gives the full variable domain: DAMVIQNPRYQVTQFGKPVTLSCSQTLNHNVMYWYQQKSSQAPKLLFHYYDKDFNNEADTPDNFQSRRPNTSFCFLDIRSPGLGDTAMYLCATSRPPLAGNTDTQYFGPGTRLTVL.

CDR3 in DNA: TGCGCCAGCAGCCAAGTCATTCCCCCCAATGAGCAGTTCTTC. Translating it yields CASSQVIPPNEQFF. V gene TRBV4-3 combines with J gene TRBJ2-1, with D unresolved. Germline assignment: CDR1 LGHNA and CDR2 YSLEER. This CDR3 is 14 amino acids long. V was trimmed by 1 base and J by 6 bases, leaving 10 bases between them.

The chain is built from TRBV28 and TRBJ1-5, with D perhaps TRBD1 (5 bases). Trimming took 8 bases from V and 3 from J, leaving 17 bases between them. The CDR3 covers 15 residues. Looked up from germline, CDR1 is MDHEN and CDR2 is SYDVKM. Written as DNA, the CDR3 is TGTGCCAGCGACGGGGGGGATCTAAACAATCAGCCCCAGCATTTT. Residues: CASDGGDLNNQPQHF.

The gene calls are TRBV5-5 and TRBJ2-7; no clear D. This CDR3 is 13 amino acids long. V was clipped by 4 bases and J by 3 bases, with 11 bases between them. Germline lookup yields CDR1 SGHKS and CDR2 YYEKEE (reference sequence). CDR3 residues: CASSPETHYEQYF. The CDR3 region has the DNA TGTGCCAGCAGCCCAGAGACCCACTACGAGCAGTACTTC.

The V gene is TRBV7-6, the J gene TRBJ2-2; 10 positions match TRBD1. With V trimmed by 5 bases and J by 5 bases, 5 bases remained unmatched. Germline loops: CDR1 SGHVS, CDR2 FNYEAQ. The CDR3 length is 15 residues. The CDR3 loop reads CASSQDRGRTGELFF. Here the CDR3 DNA reads TGTGCCAGCAGCCAAGACAGGGGGCGAACCGGGGAGCTGTTTTTT.

This clone has a handful of counts. The V and J genes are TRBV28 and TRBJ1-2; 8 positions agree with TRBD1. The V and J ends lost 3 bases and 10 bases, in that order; junction bases with no gene match: 1. Germline loops: CDR1 MDHEN, CDR2 SYDVKM. The CDR3 spans 11 residues. The CDR3 DNA sequence: TGTGCCAGCAGTTTGACAGGGGACTACACCTTC. Translation: CASSLTGDYTF.

The rearrangement joins TRBV28 to TRBJ2-7; TRBD1 matches 7 bases. The CDR3 spans 14 residues. Germline lookup yields CDR1 MDHEN and CDR2 SYDVKM. The V gene end was trimmed by 7 bases and the J gene end by 3 bases; junction bases not matched to a gene: 9. DNA for the CDR3: TGTGCCAGCAAACCCATGACAGGGCTCTACGAGCAGTACTTC. This sequence encodes CASKPMTGLYEQYF.

The chain links TRBV14 to TRBJ1-2, with a tentative D call TRBD1 (6 bases). The CDR3 spans 14 residues. V lost 3 bases and J 6 bases, leaving 14 bases between the germline ends. Germline V gene lookup returns CDR1 SGHDN and CDR2 FVKESK. This chain's CDR3 is CASSQDRGINGYTF. The CDR3 bases are TGTGCCAGCAGCCAGGATAGGGGGATTAATGGCTACACCTTC.

This clone occurred many times. This specimen includes other DNA sequences encoding the same CDR3. The chain combines TRBV28 with TRBJ2-7; no clear D gene. CDR3 length: 12 residues. Trimming removed 3 bases at V and 3 bases at J, with 6 bases between. Germline V gives CDR1 MDHEN, CDR2 SYDVKM. The CDR3 DNA reads as TGTGCCAGCAGTTTGTTAAACTACGAGCAGTACTTC. It translates to CASSLLNYEQYF.

The V gene is TRBV6-5, the J gene TRBJ2-7; 8 bases are a match to TRBD2. Germline-derived CDR1 and CDR2 are MNHEY and SVGAGI. This CDR3 comprises 15 residues. V shed 2 bases, J shed 3 bases, and the junction held 6 bases outside the gene matches. The CDR3 is CASSYELAESYEQYF. CDR3 sequence (DNA): TGTGCCAGCAGTTACGAACTAGCGGAAAGCTACGAGCAGTACTTC.

The chain recombines TRBV12-5 with TRBJ2-2; 8 nucleotides line up with TRBD1. Unmatched junction bases numbered 18, after V lost 8 bases and J lost 7 bases. Germline values: CDR1 LGHNT, CDR2 FRNRAP. The CDR3 has 17 residues. CDR3 sequence (DNA): TGTGCTAGTCCCTTGGGCTATAGGACAGGGTGGTTCGGGGAGCTGTTTTTT. It encodes CASPLGYRTGWFGELFF.

The V call is TRBV9, the J call TRBJ2-2, with 8 positions matching TRBD1. V lost 0 bases to trimming and J lost 9 bases; unmatched junction nucleotides: 4. Per the germline V gene, CDR1 is SGDLS and CDR2 is YYNGEE. This CDR3 has 14 amino acids. As DNA, the CDR3 is TGTGCCAGCAGCGTAGGGCAGGGGGCCAGGGAGCTGTTTTTT. This encodes CASSVGQGARELFF.

This clone occurred once. The chain employs TRBV5-8 and TRBJ2-3, with D possibly being TRBD1 (6 bases). The V gene's germline CDR1 is SGHTS and CDR2 YDEGEE. V shed 2 bases and J shed 2 bases, with 15 bases lying between them. The CDR3 is 16 residues long. The DNA for the CDR3 is TGTGCCAGCAGCTTCCCAGGGGTACAGCTCACAGATACGCAGTATTTT. Protein product: CASSFPGVQLTDTQYF.

The chain links TRBV7-9 to TRBJ2-3, with TRBD1 as a possible D gene (5 bases). CDR1 and CDR2 (germline): SEHNR, FQNEAQ (reference sequence). This CDR3 comprises 16 residues. V lost 0 bases and J 3 bases, leaving 13 bases between the germline ends. CDR3 coding DNA: TGTGCCAGCAGCTTAGCCGCGGCAGGGATGACAGATACGCAGTATTTT. This encodes CASSLAAAGMTDTQYF.

The chain joins TRBV7-6 to TRBJ2-6, with D possibly being TRBD1 (5 bases). The germline V and J ends were trimmed by 4 bases and 2 bases, with 6 bases remaining between them. CDR3 length: 14 amino acids. From germline, CDR1 is SGHVS and CDR2 FNYEAQ. The CDR3 bases are TGTGCCAGCAGCTCAGGGCCTGGGGCCAACGTCCTGACTTTC. Translating gives CASSSGPGANVLTF. The variable domain in full, completed from reference TRBV7-6 and TRBJ2-6, reads GAGVSQSPRYKVTKRGQDVALRCDPISGHVSLYWYRQALGQGPEFLTYFNYEAQQDKSGLPNDRFSAERPEGSISTLTIQRTEQRDSAMYRCASSSGPGANVLTFGAGSRLTVL.

The CDR3 DNA reads as TGTGCCAGCAGCTCCACGGACAGAAGAAACACCATATATTTT. This sequence encodes CASSSTDRRNTIYF. This chain joins TRBV7-9 and TRBJ1-3; tentative D call: TRBD1 (6 bases). Trimming removed 4 bases at V and 5 bases at J, with 12 bases between. CDR3 length: 14 amino acids. Germline V CDR1 and CDR2: SEHNR, FQNEAQ (reference sequence).

V and J are TRBV7-3 and TRBJ2-5; 10 nucleotides line up with TRBD1. The trim removed 1 base at V and 4 bases at J, leaving 9 bases unmatched. Germline CDR1 reads SGHTA; CDR2 reads FQGTGA. CDR3 length equals 17 residues. The CDR3 DNA reads TGTGCCAGCAGCTTAAGGGGCCCTGACAGGGGGCGAGAGACCCAGTACTTC. Its translation: CASSLRGPDRGRETQYF.

The chain joins TRBV10-3 to TRBJ2-3, with D unclear. Germline CDR1 is ENHRY and CDR2 is SYGVKD. V shed 0 bases and J shed 4 bases, with 8 bases lying between them. The CDR3 is 14 amino acids. In DNA form, the CDR3 reads TGTGCCATCAGTGAGTCAAGTGCGGCAGATACGCAGTATTTT. It is translated as CAISESSAADTQYF.

This rearrangement joins TRBV6-5 to TRBJ2-1, with 11 bases lining up with TRBD2. The V segment lost 10 bases and the J segment 8 bases; nucleotides outside the gene matches: 10. Germline V gene lookup returns CDR1 MNHEY and CDR2 SVGAGI. The CDR3 has 14 amino acids. CDR3 nucleotides: TGTGCCACTTTAGCGGGAGGGCCAGTTGATGAGCAGTTCTTC. Translated, it gives CATLAGGPVDEQFF.

V is TRBV5-4 and J is TRBJ2-7; 9 positions agree with TRBD1. This CDR3 comprises 15 residues. CDR1 and CDR2 (germline): SGHNT, YYREEE (reference sequence). V shed 6 bases and J 4 bases; nucleotides not matched to a gene: 11. In DNA form, the CDR3 reads TGTGCCAGCATCAACTCGGGACAGGGTAGTTACGAGCAGTACTTC. Amino acids: CASINSGQGSYEQYF.

As concerns this clone: At the DNA level, this CDR3 is encoded by other sequences in the same sample as well. J is TRBJ2-7 and V is TRBV9; D assignment may be TRBD1 or TRBD2 (5 bases each). The CDR3 totals 14 residues. Trimming removed 0 bases from V and 0 bases from J, with 7 bases in between. Germline V gene lookup returns CDR1 SGDLS and CDR2 YYNGEE. DNA of the CDR3: TGTGCCAGCAGCGTAGAGGGGAGCTCCTACGAGCAGTACTTC. Its translation: CASSVEGSSYEQYF.

This clone was observed a few times. Other nucleotide sequences in the sample specify the same CDR3. This rearrangement joins TRBV5-1 to TRBJ1-1, with 8 nucleotides matching TRBD1. Germline V gene data show CDR1 as SGHRS and CDR2 as YFSETQ. V lost 0 bases to trimming and J lost 0 bases; unmatched junction nucleotides: 1. This CDR3 has 15 amino acids. This CDR3 reads CASSLGQGMNTEAFF. The CDR3 nucleotides read TGCGCCAGCAGCTTGGGACAGGGGATGAACACTGAAGCTTTCTTT.

This chain connects TRBV29-1 to TRBJ2-7; TRBD2 matches 14 bases. Trimming at V came to 6 bases and at J to 0 bases, leaving 7 bases not matched to a gene. The CDR3 runs 16 residues. Germline values: CDR1 SQVTM, CDR2 ANQGSEA. DNA for the CDR3: TGCAGCGTGGGCATGACTAGCGGGAGGGCCTCCTACGAGCAGTACTTC. It translates to CSVGMTSGRASYEQYF.

The chain employs TRBV28 and TRBJ1-4; a possible D gene is TRBD1 (5 bases). The CDR3 length is 15 residues. Germline CDR1 reads MDHEN; CDR2 reads SYDVKM. V lost 2 bases and J 8 bases, leaving 15 bases between the germline ends. DNA of the CDR3: TGTGCCAGCAGTTTAGAGTTTGTCAGGGACGAAAAACTGTTTTTT. Translation: CASSLEFVRDEKLFF. The whole variable domain, filled in from reference TRBV28 and TRBJ1-4, reads DVKVTQSSRYLVKRTGEKVFLECVQDMDHENMFWYRQDPGLGLRLIYFSYDVKMKEKGDIPEGYSVSREKKERFSLILESASTNQTSMYLCASSLEFVRDEKLFFGSGTQLSVL.

For the CDR3, the DNA is TGTGCCATCAGTGAGTTCATTTCTTCAGCCAAAAACATTCAGTACTTC. Translation: CAISEFISSAKNIQYF. The chain links TRBV10-3 to TRBJ2-4; no clear D gene. Germline V gene lookup returns CDR1 ENHRY and CDR2 SYGVKD. Trimming took off 1 base at V and 0 bases at J, with 10 bases between the two ends. The CDR3 loop spans 16 amino acids.